This T cell receptor beta chain emerged from a study of T cells in pancreatic ductal adenocarcinoma (dated by TCRdb to about 2017). Broadly, across the study: Seeking insight into the adaptive T-cell response that arises naturally, the researchers examined how many CD8+ T cells infiltrated tumors of resected pancreatic ductal adenocarcinoma, where they sat, and what features they had, alongside the same properties of suppressive cells. The paper's findings and limits, for the study overall: No significant difference in T-cell clonality was found between tumor and blood, with mean clonality of approximately 0.1 in tumors and roughly 0.07 in blood. Because most pancreatic cancer patients present with inoperable disease, the resected cohort was biased toward the minority with early-stage disease. Comparisons of clonality between tumor and blood may be biased because tumors are enriched in CD45RO+ effector T cells rather than naive T cells, which biases the comparison toward lower diversity. More total productive templates and 7.5 to 9-fold more unique clonotypes were found in blood samples than in tumor samples.

Selected pancreatic ductal adenocarcinoma patients had undergone surgery without neoadjuvant therapy. Peripheral blood was collected in heparin tubes, from which PBMCs were isolated by histopaque density gradient and cryopreserved in approximately 10% DMSO. Using the DNeasy Blood and Tissue Kit with Proteinase K and RNase treatment, genomic DNA was extracted from about seven PBMC and under ten flash-frozen tumor specimens. TCR beta CDR3 regions were amplified from genomic DNA using the immunoSEQ hsTCRB kit. An Illumina HiSeq system was used for high-throughput TRB CDR3 sequencing. In the source study's methods: The immunoSEQ software was used to analyze the sequencing reads, and any nonproductive sequences containing premature stops or frame-shifts were left out. Clonality of the repertoire was calculated as one minus Shannon entropy normalized by log2 of the number of unique productive sequences. The table was pulled from immuneACCESS by TCRdb, which kept in-frame rearrangements only. Such tables lose some clones; where checked, under half of the loss comes from unresolved V genes, and the rest has no known cause. The V and J calls and clone size come from that table; D and trimming were worked out from the DNA. The table for this sample lists about 11,000 clones; about nine tenths of them were counted only once. The top ten constitute about 17% of the sample.

As regards this clone: The antigen it recognizes is unknown. Qualities for individual bases were not recorded, and no much larger clone is one base off.

Trimming takes 1 base from V and 4 bases from J, and the germline ends sit 10 bases apart. The germline V gene yields MGHDK for CDR1 and SYGVNS for CDR2. The CDR3 runs 14 amino acids, cysteine and phenylalanine included. The kept DNA is CDR3 alone, 42 bases in frame from the first base. The receptor's source is a human donor with pancreatic ductal adenocarcinoma. The sequenced sample consisted of PBMCs. Rearrangement joined TRBV25-1 to TRBJ1-2, with a tentative D gene TRBD1 over 5 matching bases. This receptor carries the CDR3 CASSESGVVYGYTF. The nucleotides read TGTGCCAGCAGTGAATCGGGGGTGGTCTATGGCTACACCTTC.